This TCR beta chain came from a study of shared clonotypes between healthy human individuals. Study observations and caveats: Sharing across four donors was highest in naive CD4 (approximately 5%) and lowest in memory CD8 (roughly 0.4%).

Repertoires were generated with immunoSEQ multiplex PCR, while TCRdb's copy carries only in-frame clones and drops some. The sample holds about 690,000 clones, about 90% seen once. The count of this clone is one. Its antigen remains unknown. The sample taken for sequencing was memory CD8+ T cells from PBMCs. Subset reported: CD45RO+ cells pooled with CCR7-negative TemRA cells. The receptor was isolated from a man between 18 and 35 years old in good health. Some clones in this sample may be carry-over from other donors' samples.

The CDR3 spells CASSQSDHLSYEQYF. In DNA, the CDR3 is TGCGCCAGCAGCCAGTCGGACCATCTCTCCTACGAGCAGTACTTC. This rearrangement joins TRBV4-1 to TRBJ2-7, with D hard to call. Trimming removed 3 bases at V and 0 bases at J, with 12 bases between. Germline assignment: CDR1 MGHRA and CDR2 YSYEKL. This CDR3 has 15 amino acids.